This T cell receptor (beta chain) was captured in a study of prognosis after radiotherapy for stage I lung cancer. The wider study: Enrolled patients had stage I non-small cell lung cancer and entered the cohort between 2018 and January 2019. Of the patients, more than 5 had squamous cell carcinoma and fewer than 15 had adenocarcinoma tumors. SBRT radiotherapy used 3 to 5 fractions and a biologically effective dose of at least 100 Gy.

Genomic DNA was subjected to two-round multiplex PCR for amplification of TCR beta CDR3. First-round PCR used primers specific to each TRBV and TRBJ gene. TCRdb called the multiplex PCR reads again in MiXCR, with one record for every CDR3 protein. The table records over 15,000 distinct CDR3 sequences, around 30% of them present only once. This clonotype showed up many times. The antigen remains undetermined. Study-level findings and limits: Patients with metastases reportedly showed TRBV and TRBJ gene usage that differed from patients without metastases.

V lost 5 bases, J lost 5 bases, and 12 bases lay in between. Germline CDR1 SGHVS, CDR2 FNYEAQ. CDR3 length: 13 amino acids. The chain is built from TRBV7-6 and TRBJ1-1, with D possibly matching TRBD1 (5 bases). This sequence was found in a donor over 45 with non-small cell lung cancer. The material was PBMCs, obtained before or after stereotactic body radiation therapy (not recorded which). DNA for the CDR3: TGTGCCAGCAGCCTGTCTGCAGGGACTGAAGCTTTCTTT. Translation gives CASSLSAGTEAFF.